This TCR beta chain was identified in a study of T cell repertoires in ileal Crohn's disease. Whole-study context: M6 samples are neoterminal ileum biopsies from postoperative colonoscopy.

Per sample, 400 to 550 nanograms of biopsy DNA were TCRB immunosequenced. Data came from immunoSEQ multiplex PCR; TCRdb stores just in-frame clones and leaves some out. The table has fewer than 12,000 clones, approximately 78% seen once. Study outcomes and limitations: Active smokers at surgery had more clonal expansions than non-smokers.

CDR1 is SGHNT, CDR2 YENEEA, per germline. With V trimmed by 1 base and J by 2 bases, 0 bases remained unmatched. The CDR3 extends over 14 amino acids. Stated time point: neoterminal ileum biopsy at postoperative endoscopy, about 6 months after surgery. With respect to this clone: Its antigen is unidentified.

The chain uses TRBV11-3 and TRBJ1-2; TRBD1 matches at 8 bases. This TCR was recovered from an adult with Crohn's disease. Specimen: ileal tissue. In nucleotides, the CDR3 is TGTGCCAGCAGCTTAGGGGACAGGAACTATGGCTACACCTTC. Its translation: CASSLGDRNYGYTF.